The clone carrying this T cell receptor (beta chain) is medium-sized. TCRdb's table, derived via immunoSEQ multiplex PCR, lists solely in-frame clones and lacks some. The repertoire includes 60,000 to 75,000 clones, around 89% of them detected once, and 1.1% to 1.5% sits in the top ten. This sample was included in a study of blood T cell repertoires in COVID-19. Study in general: In each case, the material was cDNA or gDNA derived from T cells, B-cell-depleted T cells, or PBMCs.

The sequence was collected from a human donor in a cohort sampled during active COVID-19. Material: peripheral blood.

This CDR3 reads CASSSRGYEQYF. CDR3 nucleotide sequence: TGTGCCAGCAGCAGCAGGGGGTACGAGCAGTACTTC. V gene TRBV2 combines with J gene TRBJ2-7; 7 bases align to TRBD1. Germline V gene lookup returns CDR1 SNHLY and CDR2 FYNNEI. The CDR3 loop spans 12 amino acids. Trimming at V came to 6 bases and at J to 4 bases, leaving 3 bases not matched to a gene. The full variable domain, completed using reference TRBV2 and TRBJ2-7, is EPEVTQTPSHQVTQMGQEVILRCVPISNHLYFYWYRQILGQKVEFLVSFYNNEISEKSEIFDDQFSVERPDGSNFTLKIRSTKLEDSAMYFCASSSRGYEQYFGPGTRLTVT.